The clone carrying this T cell receptor beta chain has more than one count but fewer than ten. Its antigen is unknown. Germline V gives CDR1 SGHRS, CDR2 YFSETQ. The CDR3 loop spans 14 amino acids. Germline trimming cut 3 bases from V and 5 bases from J; bases unmatched to any gene: 7. The data were taken from a study of response to subunit inactivated influenza vaccine. TCRdb reanalysed the RT-PCR reads using MiXCR and keeps one entry per CDR3 protein. The sample lists 150,000 to 200,000 distinct CDR3 sequences, under 13% seen once, with 9.5% to 15% in the top ten. Overall study findings and caveats: The authors proposed limited new T cell recruitment per seasonal influenza vaccination.

The chain is built from TRBV5-1 and TRBJ1-1; 7 nucleotides align to TRBD1. The specimen comprised non-naive T cells sorted from PBMCs, sampled more than 35 days after vaccination. This sequence originates from a man aged 45-65 years who received an inactivated influenza vaccine. The CDR3 DNA reads as TGCGCCAGCAGCTATCAGGGGGATGGGACTGAAGCTTTCTTT. Residues: CASSYQGDGTEAFF.